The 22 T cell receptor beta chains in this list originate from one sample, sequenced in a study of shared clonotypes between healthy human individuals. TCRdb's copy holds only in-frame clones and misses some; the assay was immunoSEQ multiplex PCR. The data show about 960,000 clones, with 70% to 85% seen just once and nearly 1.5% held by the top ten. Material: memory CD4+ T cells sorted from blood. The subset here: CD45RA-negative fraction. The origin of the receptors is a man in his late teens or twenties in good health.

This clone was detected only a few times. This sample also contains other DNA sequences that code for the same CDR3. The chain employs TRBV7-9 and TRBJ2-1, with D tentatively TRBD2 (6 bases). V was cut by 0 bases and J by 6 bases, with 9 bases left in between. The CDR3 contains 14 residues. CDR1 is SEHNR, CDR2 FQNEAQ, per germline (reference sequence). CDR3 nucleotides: TGTGCCAGCAGCTTAGCGCAGGGAGGCAATGAGCAGTTCTTC. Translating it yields CASSLAQGGNEQFF.

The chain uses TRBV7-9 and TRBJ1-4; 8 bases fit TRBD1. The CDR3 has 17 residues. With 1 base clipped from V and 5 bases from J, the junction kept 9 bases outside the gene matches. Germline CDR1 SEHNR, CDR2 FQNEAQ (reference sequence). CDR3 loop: CASSLERTGLINEKLFF. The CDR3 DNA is TGTGCCAGCAGCTTAGAACGGACAGGGCTGATAAATGAAAAACTGTTTTTT.

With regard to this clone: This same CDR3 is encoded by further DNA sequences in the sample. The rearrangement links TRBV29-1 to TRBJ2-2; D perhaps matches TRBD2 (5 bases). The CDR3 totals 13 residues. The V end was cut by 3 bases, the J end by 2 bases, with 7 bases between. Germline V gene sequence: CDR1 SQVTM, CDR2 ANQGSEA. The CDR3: CSVDWTNTGELFF. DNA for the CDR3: TGCAGCGTTGATTGGACTAACACCGGGGAGCTGTTTTTT.

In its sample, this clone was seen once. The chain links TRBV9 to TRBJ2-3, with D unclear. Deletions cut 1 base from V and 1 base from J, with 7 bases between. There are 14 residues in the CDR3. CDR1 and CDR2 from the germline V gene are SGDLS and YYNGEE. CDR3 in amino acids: CASSVQVGTDTQYF. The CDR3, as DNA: TGTGCCAGCAGCGTACAAGTAGGCACAGATACGCAGTATTTT.

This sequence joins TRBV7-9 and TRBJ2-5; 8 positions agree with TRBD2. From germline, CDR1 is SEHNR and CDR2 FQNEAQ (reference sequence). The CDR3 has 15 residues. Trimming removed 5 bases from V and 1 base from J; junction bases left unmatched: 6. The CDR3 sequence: CASSLTGGPQETQYF. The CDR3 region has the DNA TGTGCCAGCAGCCTAACGGGGGGGCCCCAAGAGACCCAGTACTTC.

CDR3 sequence (DNA): TGCGCCAGCAGCTTGGAACGGGTGAACACTGAAGCTTTCTTT. Translation: CASSLERVNTEAFF. The V and J genes are TRBV5-1 and TRBJ1-1; D uncertain. Per the germline V gene, CDR1 is SGHRS and CDR2 is YFSETQ. This CDR3 has 14 residues. The V and J ends lost 0 bases and 0 bases respectively, with 6 bases between them.

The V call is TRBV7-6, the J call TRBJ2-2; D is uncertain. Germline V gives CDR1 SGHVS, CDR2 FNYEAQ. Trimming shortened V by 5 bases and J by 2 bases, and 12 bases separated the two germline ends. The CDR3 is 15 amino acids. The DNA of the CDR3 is TGTGCCAGCAGCACCGGTGCGGTAAACACCGGGGAGCTGTTTTTT. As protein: CASSTGAVNTGELFF.

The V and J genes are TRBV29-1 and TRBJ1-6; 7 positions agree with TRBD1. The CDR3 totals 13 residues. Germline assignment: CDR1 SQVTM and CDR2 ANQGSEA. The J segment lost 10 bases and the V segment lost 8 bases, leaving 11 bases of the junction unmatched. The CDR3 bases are TGCAGCATACGGACAGGAGCTGGGTCACCCCTCCACTTT. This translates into CSIRTGAGSPLHF.

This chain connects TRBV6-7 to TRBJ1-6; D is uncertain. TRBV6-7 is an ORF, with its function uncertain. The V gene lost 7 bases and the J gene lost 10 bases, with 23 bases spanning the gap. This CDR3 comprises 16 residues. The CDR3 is CASTYGCAGVDSPLHF. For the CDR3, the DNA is TGTGCCAGCACCTACGGGTGCGCGGGCGTGGACTCACCCCTCCACTTT.

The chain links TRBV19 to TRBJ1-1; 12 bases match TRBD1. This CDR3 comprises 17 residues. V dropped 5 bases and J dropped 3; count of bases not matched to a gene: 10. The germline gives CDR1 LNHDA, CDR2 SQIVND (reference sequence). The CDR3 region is CASSPFSGTGGHTEAFF. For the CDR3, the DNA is TGTGCCAGTAGTCCTTTTTCCGGGACAGGGGGCCACACTGAAGCTTTCTTT. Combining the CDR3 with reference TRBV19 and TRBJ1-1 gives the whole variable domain DGGITQSPKYLFRKEGQNVTLSCEQNLNHDAMYWYRQDPGQGLRLIYYSQIVNDFQKGDIAEGYSVSREKKESFPLTVTSAQKNPTAFYLCASSPFSGTGGHTEAFFGQGTRLTVV.

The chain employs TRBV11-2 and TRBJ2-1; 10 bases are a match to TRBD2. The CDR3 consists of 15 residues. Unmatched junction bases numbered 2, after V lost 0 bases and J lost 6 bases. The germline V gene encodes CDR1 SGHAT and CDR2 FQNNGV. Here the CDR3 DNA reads TGTGCCAGCAGCTTAGATGGACTAGCGGTCAATGAGCAGTTCTTC. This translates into CASSLDGLAVNEQFF.

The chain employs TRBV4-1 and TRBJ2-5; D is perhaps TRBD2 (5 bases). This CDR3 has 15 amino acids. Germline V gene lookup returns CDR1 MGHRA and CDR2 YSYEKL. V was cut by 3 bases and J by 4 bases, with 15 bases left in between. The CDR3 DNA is TGCGCCAGCAGCCATACGGCGAGGGAACGAGAGACCCAGTACTTC. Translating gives CASSHTARERETQYF.

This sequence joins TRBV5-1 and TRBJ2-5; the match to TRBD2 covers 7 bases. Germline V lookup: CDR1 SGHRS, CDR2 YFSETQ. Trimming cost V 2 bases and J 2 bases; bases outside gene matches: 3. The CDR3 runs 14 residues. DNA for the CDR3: TGCGCCAGCAGCTTCGGGACTAATCAAGAGACCCAGTACTTC. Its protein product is CASSFGTNQETQYF.

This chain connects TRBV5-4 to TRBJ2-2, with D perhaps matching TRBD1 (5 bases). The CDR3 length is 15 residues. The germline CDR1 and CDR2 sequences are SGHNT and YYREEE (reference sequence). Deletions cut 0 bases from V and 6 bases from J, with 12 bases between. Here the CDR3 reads CASSLAQGGAGELFF. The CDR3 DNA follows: TGTGCCAGCAGCTTGGCTCAGGGTGGGGCCGGGGAGCTGTTTTTT.

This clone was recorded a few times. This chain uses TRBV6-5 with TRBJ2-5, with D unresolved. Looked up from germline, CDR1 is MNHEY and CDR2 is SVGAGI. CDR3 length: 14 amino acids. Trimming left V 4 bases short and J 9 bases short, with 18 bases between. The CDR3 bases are TGTGCCAGCAGTTCCGACCCGACCTTGGTGTCCCAGTACTTC. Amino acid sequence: CASSSDPTLVSQYF.

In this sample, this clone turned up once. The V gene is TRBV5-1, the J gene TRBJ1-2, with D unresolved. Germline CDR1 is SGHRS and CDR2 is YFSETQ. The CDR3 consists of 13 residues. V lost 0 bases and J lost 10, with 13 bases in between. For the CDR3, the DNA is TGCGCCAGCAGCTTGGCCGGCCAGAGCCACTACACCTTC. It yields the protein CASSLAGQSHYTF. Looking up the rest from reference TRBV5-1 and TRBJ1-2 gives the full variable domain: KAGVTQTPRYLIKTRGQQVTLSCSPISGHRSVSWYQQTPGQGLQFLFEYFSETQRNKGNFPGRFSGRQFSNSRSEMNVSTLELGDSALYLCASSLAGQSHYTFGSGTRLTVV.

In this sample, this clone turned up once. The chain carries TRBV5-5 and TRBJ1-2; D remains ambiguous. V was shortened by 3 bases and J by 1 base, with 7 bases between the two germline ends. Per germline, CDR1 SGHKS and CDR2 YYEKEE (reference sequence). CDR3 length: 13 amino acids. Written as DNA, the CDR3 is TGTGCCAGCAGCTACACAGATAACTATGGCTACACCTTC. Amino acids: CASSYTDNYGYTF.

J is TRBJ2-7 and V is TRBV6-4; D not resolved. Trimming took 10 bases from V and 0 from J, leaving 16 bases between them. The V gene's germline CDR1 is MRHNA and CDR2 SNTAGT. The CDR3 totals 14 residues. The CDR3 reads CATQEPSNSYEQYF. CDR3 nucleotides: TGTGCCACTCAGGAGCCTTCGAACTCCTACGAGCAGTACTTC.

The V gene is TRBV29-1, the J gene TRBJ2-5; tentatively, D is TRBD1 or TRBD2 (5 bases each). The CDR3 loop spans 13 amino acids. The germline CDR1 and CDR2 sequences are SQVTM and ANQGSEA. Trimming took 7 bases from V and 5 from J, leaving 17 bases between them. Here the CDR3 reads CSGGGLAGETQYF. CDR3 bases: TGCAGCGGTGGCGGCCTAGCAGGGGAGACCCAGTACTTC. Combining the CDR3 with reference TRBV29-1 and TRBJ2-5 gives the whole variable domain SAVISQKPSRDICQRGTSLTIQCQVDSQVTMMFWYRQQPGQSLTLIATANQGSEATYESGFVIDKFPISRPNLTFSTLTVSNMSPEDSSIYLCSGGGLAGETQYFGPGTRLLVL.

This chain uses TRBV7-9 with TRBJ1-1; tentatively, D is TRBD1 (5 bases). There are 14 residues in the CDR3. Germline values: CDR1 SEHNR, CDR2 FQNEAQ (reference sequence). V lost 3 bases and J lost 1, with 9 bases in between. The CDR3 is CASSFRGANTEAFF. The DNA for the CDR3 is TGTGCCAGCAGCTTCCGGGGCGCGAACACTGAAGCTTTCTTT.

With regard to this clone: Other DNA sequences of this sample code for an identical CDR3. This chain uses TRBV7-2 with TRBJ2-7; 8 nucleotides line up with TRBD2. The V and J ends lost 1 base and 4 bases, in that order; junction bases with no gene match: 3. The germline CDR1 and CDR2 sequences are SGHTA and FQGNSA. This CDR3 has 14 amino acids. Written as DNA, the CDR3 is TGTGCCAGCAGCTTAGGACCTAGCGGGTACGAGCAGTACTTC. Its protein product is CASSLGPSGYEQYF. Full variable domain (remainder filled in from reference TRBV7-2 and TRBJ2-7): GAGVSQSPSNKVTEKGKDVELRCDPISGHTALYWYRQSLGQGLEFLIYFQGNSAPDKSGLPSDRFSAERTGGSVSTLTIQRTQQEDSAVYLCASSLGPSGYEQYFGPGTRLTVT.

The CDR3 loop is CASNRGSYEQYF. CDR3 bases: TGTGCCAGCAACCGGGGCTCCTACGAGCAGTACTTC. The chain recombines TRBV7-2 with TRBJ2-7, with D perhaps TRBD2 (5 bases). Germline CDR1 reads SGHTA; CDR2 reads FQGNSA. The ends were cut back, 7 bases at V and 0 bases at J, with 7 bases in the middle. The CDR3 loop spans 12 amino acids. The whole variable domain, filled in from reference TRBV7-2 and TRBJ2-7, reads GAGVSQSPSNKVTEKGKDVELRCDPISGHTALYWYRQSLGQGLEFLIYFQGNSAPDKSGLPSDRFSAERTGGSVSTLTIQRTQQEDSAVYLCASNRGSYEQYFGPGTRLTVT.